What follows are 8 T cell receptor beta chains derived from one specimen sequenced in a study of CD8 T cells in Susac syndrome. A quantity of 0.5 to 1 ug RNA underwent reverse transcription using random hexamers. TCRdb processed the immunoSEQ multiplex PCR reads anew with MiXCR; each CDR3 protein has one entry. The data show some 180,000 distinct CDR3 sequences, around 90% seen once. Sample: CD4+ T cells from PBMCs. The receptors stem from a human donor with Susac syndrome.

This clonotype was observed a handful of times. The chain recombines TRBV5-1 with TRBJ1-4; D perhaps matches TRBD1 (6 bases). V gave up 5 bases and J gave up 3 bases, with 11 bases separating them. This CDR3 has 14 residues. Germline assignment: CDR1 SGHRS and CDR2 YFSETQ. CDR3 sequence (DNA): TGCGCCAGCAGGAGGGGGACCTCTAATGAAAAACTGTTTTTT. It yields the protein CASRRGTSNEKLFF.

This chain connects TRBV20-1 to TRBJ2-6; perhaps D is TRBD1 or TRBD2 (6 bases each). Germline V gives CDR1 DFQATT, CDR2 SNEGSKA (reference sequence). V lost 5 bases and J 0 bases, leaving 14 bases between the germline ends. This CDR3 contains 16 residues. CDR3 protein: CSASPGGGSGANVLTF. The CDR3, as DNA: TGCAGTGCTTCACCCGGAGGGGGCTCTGGGGCCAACGTCCTGACTTTC.

V is TRBV11-2 and J is TRBJ1-4, with 9 bases aligning to TRBD1. V gave up 8 bases and J gave up 8 bases; unmatched junction bases: 9. The CDR3 runs 14 residues. Germline assignment: CDR1 SGHAT and CDR2 FQNNGV. This CDR3 is CASGTGTGSEKLFF. The CDR3 DNA reads as TGTGCCAGCGGTACCGGGACAGGGTCCGAAAAACTGTTTTTT.

The chain recombines TRBV3-1 with TRBJ2-5; D ambiguous. V lost 2 bases and J 1 base, leaving 2 bases between the germline ends. The CDR3 contains 12 residues. CDR1 LGHDT and CDR2 YNNKEL come from the germline V gene (reference sequence). The CDR3, as DNA: TGTGCCAGCAGCCAAACCCAAGAGACCCAGTACTTC. It codes for CASSQTQETQYF.

The rearrangement joins TRBV5-1 to TRBJ2-5, with D possibly TRBD2 on 5 matching bases. The CDR3 is made up of 15 amino acids. The V end lost 0 bases, the J end lost 4 bases, and 13 bases lay between the germline ends. The germline CDR1 and CDR2 sequences are SGHRS and YFSETQ. Here the CDR3 reads CASSLDGDRGETQYF. Here the CDR3 DNA reads TGCGCCAGCAGCTTGGACGGGGATCGTGGAGAGACCCAGTACTTC.

This chain joins TRBV2 and TRBJ2-1; 9 bases are a match to TRBD1. The germline gives CDR1 SNHLY, CDR2 FYNNEI. V lost 6 bases to trimming and J lost 8 bases; unmatched junction nucleotides: 11. CDR3 length: 15 residues. CDR3 sequence reads: CASRLPGTGLHEQFF. The CDR3 DNA follows: TGTGCCAGCAGACTCCCCGGGACAGGGTTGCATGAGCAGTTCTTC.

V gene TRBV14 combines with J gene TRBJ2-2; 7 bases fit TRBD1. J lost 2 bases, V lost 9 bases, and 6 bases had no gene match. The length of the CDR3 is 14 residues. CDR1 and CDR2 (germline): SGHDN, FVKESK. The CDR3 is CASTGQINTGELFF. The CDR3 DNA follows: TGTGCCAGTACGGGACAGATAAACACCGGGGAGCTGTTTTTT.

CDR3 in DNA: TGTGCCAGCAGCGTCCGGGGACAGATGAACACTGAAGCTTTCTTT. It yields the protein CASSVRGQMNTEAFF. The J gene is TRBJ1-1, the V gene TRBV9; 7 nucleotides line up with TRBD1. With 2 bases clipped from V and 0 bases from J, the junction kept 4 bases outside the gene matches. Germline V gives CDR1 SGDLS, CDR2 YYNGEE. CDR3 size: 15 residues.